These 2 T cell receptor beta chains originate from one sample sequenced in a study of cytomegalovirus exposure and HLA in healthy donors. Amplification used 60 Vbeta primers and 13 Jbeta primers. Here immunoSEQ multiplex PCR was the method, and the copy in TCRdb shows in-frame clones only, minus some. The sample totals tens of thousands of clones; its top ten clones hold around 6.5%. Source material: PBMCs. These receptors were collected from a woman in her thirties or forties in good health and CMV-seronegative.

The J gene is TRBJ2-7, the V gene TRBV6-6; TRBD2 matches at 8 bases. The CDR3 is 16 amino acids. J lost 6 bases, V lost 0 bases, and 10 bases had no gene match. Germline assignment: CDR1 MNHNY and CDR2 SVGAGI (reference sequence). CDR3 sequence: CASSYSLVSGVGEQYF. The CDR3 region has the DNA TGTGCCAGCAGTTACTCGTTAGTTAGCGGGGTTGGCGAGCAGTACTTC.

V and J are TRBV5-8 and TRBJ2-7; D is perhaps TRBD1 (6 bases). The CDR3 is 13 amino acids. Trimming removed 3 bases from V and 0 bases from J, with 7 bases in between. CDR1 is SGHTS and CDR2 is YDEGEE in the germline V gene. In nucleotides, the CDR3 is TGTGCCAGCAGCTGGGGACACTCCTACGAGCAGTACTTC. As protein: CASSWGHSYEQYF.